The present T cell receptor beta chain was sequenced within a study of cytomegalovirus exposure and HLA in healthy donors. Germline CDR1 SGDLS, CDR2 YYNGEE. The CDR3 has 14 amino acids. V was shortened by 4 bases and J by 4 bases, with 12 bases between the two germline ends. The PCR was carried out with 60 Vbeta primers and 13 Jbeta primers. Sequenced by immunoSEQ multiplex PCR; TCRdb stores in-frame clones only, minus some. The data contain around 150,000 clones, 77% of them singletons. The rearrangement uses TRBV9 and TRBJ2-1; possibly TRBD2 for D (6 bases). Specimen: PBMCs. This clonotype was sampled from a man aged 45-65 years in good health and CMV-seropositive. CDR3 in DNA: TGTGCCAGCAGCTTCCGGGACTCTTACAATGAGCAGTTCTTC. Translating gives CASSFRDSYNEQFF.